The 18 T cell receptor beta chains below come from one sample, sequenced in a study of T cell responses to AZD1222 COVID-19 vaccine. Produced via immunoSEQ multiplex PCR; TCRdb's table is partial and in-frame only. The sample includes over 150,000 clones, roughly 85% of them seen just once. The source material was peripheral blood, sampled 28 days after the second AZD1222 dose. These receptors came from an adult who received the AZD1222 COVID-19 vaccine.

V is TRBV7-2 and J is TRBJ2-7; maybe TRBD1 (6 bases). CDR3 length: 15 residues. Germline assignment: CDR1 SGHTA and CDR2 FQGNSA. Trimming left V 1 base short and J 3 bases short, with 13 bases between. CDR3 protein: CASSLGARGYYEQYF. CDR3 coding DNA: TGTGCCAGCAGCTTAGGCGCCAGGGGATACTACGAGCAGTACTTC.

The chain links TRBV19 to TRBJ1-5; 10 positions match TRBD1. Germline V gene data show CDR1 as LNHDA and CDR2 as SQIVND (reference sequence). This CDR3 region has 14 residues. With 6 bases clipped from V and 10 bases from J, the junction kept 9 bases outside the gene matches. The CDR3 coding sequence is TGTGCCAGTAGGCTGACAGGGGGCACCCGTCCCCAGCATTTT. Amino acids: CASRLTGGTRPQHF. The full variable domain, rest sourced from reference TRBV19 and TRBJ1-5, is DGGITQSPKYLFRKEGQNVTLSCEQNLNHDAMYWYRQDPGQGLRLIYYSQIVNDFQKGDIAEGYSVSREKKESFPLTVTSAQKNPTAFYLCASRLTGGTRPQHFGDGTRLSIL.

This sequence joins TRBV6-5 and TRBJ2-1; 10 bases align to TRBD2. This CDR3 has 15 amino acids. CDR1 is MNHEY, CDR2 SVGAGI, per germline. Trimming cost V 5 bases and J 8 bases; bases outside gene matches: 9. Written as DNA, the CDR3 is TGTGCCAGCAGTCAGTCACTAGCGGGGTTGGATGAGCAGTTCTTC. Translation gives CASSQSLAGLDEQFF.

V is TRBV7-2 and J is TRBJ1-3; maybe TRBD1 (5 bases). Germline V CDR1 and CDR2: SGHTA, FQGNSA. V lost 1 base to trimming and J lost 7 bases, with 8 bases between them. CDR3 length equals 13 residues. This CDR3 reads CASSLDGGNTIYF. The DNA of the CDR3 is TGTGCCAGCAGCTTAGATGGGGGGAACACCATATATTTT.

This chain uses TRBV11-2 with TRBJ2-7; D perhaps matches TRBD2 (6 bases). From germline, CDR1 is SGHAT and CDR2 FQNNGV. This CDR3 has 16 residues. Trimming took off 0 bases at V and 4 bases at J, with 16 bases between the two ends. CDR3 loop: CASSLDKWGRIYEQYF. DNA for the CDR3: TGTGCCAGCAGCTTAGATAAATGGGGGAGGATATACGAGCAGTACTTC.

This chain joins TRBV2 and TRBJ1-3; D remains unclear. Germline V gene data show CDR1 as SNHLY and CDR2 as FYNNEI. V dropped 6 bases and J dropped 3 bases, with 15 bases sitting between them. The CDR3 covers 15 residues. The CDR3 is CASRLGPVYGNTIYF. The CDR3 DNA follows: TGTGCCAGCAGGTTAGGCCCCGTCTATGGAAACACCATATATTTT.

The chain links TRBV13 to TRBJ1-3; TRBD1 matches at 7 bases. The CDR3 runs to 14 residues. Trimming took 2 bases from V and 4 from J; bases not matched to a gene: 2. Germline-derived CDR1 and CDR2 are PRHDT and FYEKMQ (reference sequence). CDR3 nucleotide sequence: TGTGCCAGCAGCTTAACAGGGGCCGGAAACACCATATATTTT. Amino acid sequence: CASSLTGAGNTIYF.

This chain uses TRBV6-5 with TRBJ2-7; no definite D call. In germline, CDR1 is MNHEY, CDR2 SVGAGI. Trimming shortened V by 0 bases and J by 3 bases, and 12 bases separated the two germline ends. The length of the CDR3 is 15 residues. The CDR3 spells CASSYSPKNDYEQYF. The DNA of the CDR3 is TGTGCCAGCAGTTACTCCCCCAAAAATGACTACGAGCAGTACTTC.

This chain joins TRBV10-3 and TRBJ1-2, with 8 bases that match TRBD1. The V gene's germline CDR1 is ENHRY and CDR2 SYGVKD. The J segment lost 6 bases and the V segment lost 6 bases, leaving 3 bases of the junction unmatched. The CDR3 covers 12 residues. The DNA of the CDR3 is TGTGCCATCAGCGACAGGGGCGATGGCTACACCTTC. It yields the protein CAISDRGDGYTF.

This clone was observed a handful of times. The chain couples TRBV6-1 to TRBJ2-7; 7 nucleotides align to TRBD1. CDR1 is MNHNS and CDR2 is SASEGT in the germline V gene. CDR3 size: 14 residues. The ends lost 2 bases at V and 2 bases at J; junction bases unmatched: 3. CDR3 region: CASSETQGAYEQYF. In DNA form, the CDR3 reads TGTGCCAGCAGTGAAACGCAGGGGGCCTACGAGCAGTACTTC.

The gene calls are TRBV18 and TRBJ1-6; unclear D gene. The CDR3 consists of 16 residues. CDR1 and CDR2 (germline): KGHSH, LQKENI. Deletions cut 3 bases from V and 5 bases from J, with 14 bases between. The CDR3 DNA reads as TGTGCCAGCTCACCGCACCCCCCTACAAATAATTCACCCCTCCACTTT. It codes for CASSPHPPTNNSPLHF.

The V gene is TRBV6-5, the J gene TRBJ2-7; tentatively, D is TRBD1 or TRBD2 (6 bases each). The germline V gene encodes CDR1 MNHEY and CDR2 SVGAGI. The CDR3 sequence is 13 residues long. V lost 0 bases and J lost 7, with 10 bases in between. CDR3 DNA: TGTGCCAGCAGTTACTCGACAGGACTAGAGCAGTACTTC. As protein: CASSYSTGLEQYF.

The rearrangement uses TRBV4-1 and TRBJ1-6; D call uncertain. Trimming took off 3 bases at V and 7 bases at J, with 7 bases between the two ends. The CDR3 length is 13 residues. The V gene's germline CDR1 is MGHRA and CDR2 YSYEKL. The CDR3 loop is CASSQVTNSPLHF. The CDR3 nucleotides read TGCGCCAGCAGCCAGGTAACGAATTCACCCCTCCACTTT.

Regarding this clone: The same CDR3 can be traced to other DNA sequences in this sample. The chain has TRBV9 and TRBJ2-3; tentative D call: TRBD1 (5 bases). V shed 0 bases and J shed 3 bases, with 5 bases lying between them. The germline CDR1 and CDR2 sequences are SGDLS and YYNGEE. The length of the CDR3 is 13 residues. The CDR3 here is CASSVAGTDTQYF. CDR3 nucleotides: TGTGCCAGCAGCGTAGCAGGGACAGATACGCAGTATTTT.

The J gene is TRBJ2-5, the V gene TRBV25-1; no clear D gene. There are 10 residues in the CDR3. V lost 2 bases and J 5 bases, leaving 0 bases between the germline ends. Germline assignment: CDR1 MGHDK and CDR2 SYGVNS. In DNA form, the CDR3 reads TGTGCCAGCAGTGAAGAGACCCAGTACTTC. Its translation: CASSEETQYF. Using reference TRBV25-1 and TRBJ2-5 for the parts outside the CDR3, the full variable domain is EADIYQTPRYLVIGTGKKITLECSQTMGHDKMYWYQQDPGMELHLIHYSYGVNSTEKGDLSSESTVSRIRTEHFPLTLESARPSHTSQYLCASSEETQYFGPGTRLLVL.

The chain carries TRBV20-1 and TRBJ2-3; 11 bases align to TRBD2. The CDR3 consists of 13 residues. From germline, CDR1 is DFQATT and CDR2 SNEGSKA (reference sequence). V trimming: 3 bases; J trimming: 5 bases; junction bases outside the gene matches: 1. DNA of the CDR3: TGCAGTGCTAGTAGCGGGGGGGGAGATACGCAGTATTTT. Translation gives CSASSGGGDTQYF.

The DNA for the CDR3 is TGTGCCAGCAGCTTGATGCCCCCGCTTGGATTGTCTGTCGAGCAGTACTTC. Translating it yields CASSLMPPLGLSVEQYF. The V call is TRBV5-5, the J call TRBJ2-7; D ambiguous. The length of the CDR3 is 17 residues. V gave up 1 base and J gave up 6 bases, with 23 bases separating them. CDR1 and CDR2 (germline): SGHKS, YYEKEE (reference sequence).

The chain uses TRBV19 and TRBJ2-7; 16 nucleotides line up with TRBD2. J gave up 3 bases and V 3 bases, and 5 bases lay outside the gene matches. The CDR3 runs 17 residues. Germline V gene data show CDR1 as LNHDA and CDR2 as SQIVND (reference sequence). CDR3 DNA sequence: TGTGCCAGTAGTATGGGACTAGCGGGGGGGCTTGGCTACGAGCAGTACTTC. Translated: CASSMGLAGGLGYEQYF.